A selection of T cell receptor beta chains follows, all from one sample in a study of blood T cell repertoires in COVID-19. The repertoire was sequenced with immunoSEQ multiplex PCR; TCRdb's copy has only in-frame clones and lacks some. The table lists some 100,000 clones, more than 75% of them singletons. What was sequenced was peripheral blood. Every receptor here comes from a woman older than 75 with active COVID-19. Each CDR3 is given with its conserved first and last residue. The order of the fields is D gene, clone size, J gene, V gene, CDR3 protein, CDR3 DNA. The D gene is left open where the match is weak. Clone sizes are given selectively: once, few, many, or a class where the clone is expanded.

>-|-|TRBJ1-4|TRBV5-5
CASSSWGGSTNEKLFF
TGTGCCAGCAGCTCTTGGGGGGGCTCAACTAATGAAAAACTGTTTTTT
>-|-|TRBJ2-7|TRBV7-2
CASSLDGGFYEQYF
TGTGCCAGCAGCTTAGATGGGGGGTTCTACGAGCAGTACTTC
>-|many|TRBJ2-7|TRBV28
CASSPTVPTYEQYF
TGTGCCAGCAGTCCGACAGTTCCCACCTACGAGCAGTACTTC
>-|many|TRBJ1-5|TRBV5-4
CASSLGENQPQHF
TGTGCCAGCAGCTTGGGAGAGAATCAGCCCCAGCATTTT
>-|once|TRBJ2-3|TRBV7-9
CASLLHSTDTQYF
TGTGCCAGCCTGCTGCACTCCACAGATACGCAGTATTTT
>-|-|TRBJ1-2|TRBV7-2
CASSLGTQGGGYTF
TGTGCCAGCAGCTTGGGGACACAAGGAGGAGGCTACACCTTC
>-|-|TRBJ2-7|TRBV9
CASSPLGQAYEQYF
TGTGCCAGCAGCCCTCTGGGCCAGGCCTACGAGCAGTACTTC
>-|-|TRBJ2-1|TRBV7-8
CASSLSQGSYNEQFF
TGTGCCAGCAGCTTATCACAGGGATCCTACAATGAGCAGTTCTTC
>-|-|TRBJ2-7|TRBV6-5
CASSPWGTATYEQYF
TGTGCCAGCAGTCCCTGGGGGACTGCAACCTACGAGCAGTACTTC
>-|-|TRBJ1-4|TRBV5-8
CASSSPTGATNEKLFF
TGTGCCAGCAGCTCACCGACGGGGGCAACTAATGAAAAACTGTTTTTT
>-|-|TRBJ2-6|TRBV19
CASSRPSGANVLTF
TGTGCCAGTTCTAGGCCCTCTGGGGCCAACGTCCTGACTTTC
>TRBD2|-|TRBJ2-3|TRBV5-1
CASSPSGSGTDTQYF
TGCGCCAGCAGTCCTAGCGGGAGTGGAACAGATACGCAGTATTTT
>TRBD2|-|TRBJ2-7|TRBV2
CASSGTSGSYEQYF
TGTGCCAGCAGTGGGACTAGCGGGAGTTACGAGCAGTACTTC
>-|-|TRBJ1-5|TRBV28
CASSPTGPQHF
TGTGCCAGCAGTCCAACTGGGCCCCAGCATTTT
>-|-|TRBJ2-1|TRBV7-8
CASTLVPGGTFF
TGTGCCAGCACCCTCGTGCCGGGCGGGACGTTCTTC
>TRBD1|-|TRBJ1-5|TRBV28
CASRNPGQGARVLNQPQHF
TGTGCCAGCAGAAATCCGGGACAGGGGGCTAGAGTACTCAATCAGCCCCAGCATTTT
>-|-|TRBJ2-5|TRBV21-1
CAGGAGQETQYF
TGTGCCGGAGGGGCAGGACAAGAGACCCAGTACTTC
>-|once|TRBJ2-7|TRBV6-2/TRBV6-3
CASSNKRGDPGSSKPYEQYF
TGTGCCAGCAGTAACAAACGCGGGGACCCCGGGAGTTCGAAACCCTACGAGCAGTACTTC
>-|-|TRBJ2-1|TRBV24-1
CATRSRNEQFF
TGTGCCACCAGATCTAGGAATGAGCAGTTCTTC
>-|-|TRBJ2-7|TRBV5-1
CASSLAVVAGANEQYF
TGCGCCAGCAGCTTGGCCGTCGTGGCGGGTGCGAACGAGCAGTACTTC
>TRBD2|-|TRBJ2-1|TRBV5-1
CASSLSSGRGLSTQPFF
TGCGCCAGCAGCTTGTCTAGCGGGAGAGGTCTCTCGACTCAGCCGTTCTTC
>-|-|TRBJ2-5|TRBV7-2
CASSLAITGFGTQYF
TGTGCCAGCAGCTTAGCGATAACAGGGTTCGGGACCCAGTACTTC
>-|-|TRBJ2-6|TRBV5-1
CASSLVPGSGANVLTF
TGCGCCAGCAGCTTGGTGCCGGGCTCTGGGGCCAACGTCCTGACTTTC
>-|-|TRBJ1-1|TRBV2
CASSERQGPEAFF
TGTGCCAGCAGTGAGCGGCAGGGCCCTGAAGCTTTCTTT
>-|few|TRBJ2-7|TRBV7-7
CASSLGASGEQYF
TGTGCCAGCAGCTTAGGTGCTTCGGGCGAGCAGTACTTC
>-|-|TRBJ1-1|TRBV6-5
CASHRGDTEAFF
TGTGCCAGCCACCGGGGGGACACTGAAGCTTTCTTT
>-|-|TRBJ2-3|TRBV7-2
CASSVQASTDTQYF
TGTGCCAGCAGCGTACAGGCCAGCACAGATACGCAGTATTTT
>TRBD2|-|TRBJ2-1|TRBV5-1
CASSLLADTGEQFF
TGCGCCAGCAGCTTACTAGCGGATACGGGTGAGCAGTTCTTC
>-|once|TRBJ2-3|TRBV25-1
CASRAASTDTQYF
TGTGCCAGCAGAGCCGCTAGCACAGATACGCAGTATTTT
>TRBD1|-|TRBJ1-2|TRBV7-2
CASSLGRGRGAGYGYTF
TGTGCCAGCAGCTTAGGAAGGGGCAGGGGGGCTGGCTATGGCTACACCTTC
>TRBD2|-|TRBJ2-7|TRBV20-1
CPSGGYHEQYF
TGCCCCTCGGGAGGGTACCACGAGCAGTACTTC
>-|-|TRBJ2-3|TRBV24-1
CATSDRQAPARSTQYF
TGTGCCACCAGTGATCGACAGGCCCCAGCTAGGTCTACGCAGTATTTT
>-|few|TRBJ2-7|TRBV3-1/TRBV3-2
CASWDQGTYEQYF
TGTGCCAGTTGGGACCAGGGGACCTACGAGCAGTACTTC
>TRBD2|-|TRBJ2-1|TRBV9
CASSLSGDAYNEQFF
TGTGCCAGCAGCTTAAGCGGGGACGCCTACAATGAGCAGTTCTTC
>TRBD1|-|TRBJ1-3|TRBV7-7
CASSLDRANTIYF
TGTGCTAGCAGCTTAGACAGGGCAAACACCATATATTTT
>-|-|TRBJ1-6|TRBV3-1/TRBV3-2
CASSQAGRVNSPLHF
TGTGCCAGCAGCCAAGCGGGCAGGGTAAATTCACCCCTCCACTTT